The 23 T cell receptor beta chains below were found in one sample sequenced in a study of CD8 T cells in ankylosing spondylitis. TCRdb recomputed calls from the 5' RACE reads with MiXCR, one row per CDR3 protein. The sample has under 200,000 distinct CDR3 sequences; around a tenth are singletons. What was sequenced was blood, either unsorted or a sorted T cell fraction (not recorded which). The receptors were gathered from a female donor with ankylosing spondylitis or in good health (not recorded which).

The rearrangement links TRBV28 to TRBJ2-6; D is possibly TRBD1 (5 bases). The CDR3 consists of 20 residues. Germline V gene data show CDR1 as MDHEN and CDR2 as SYDVKM. V was trimmed by 6 bases and J by 0 bases, leaving 24 bases between them. The CDR3 spells CASSPSRVGHPISGANVLTF. CDR3 in DNA: TGTGCCAGCAGCCCCAGCAGAGTAGGACACCCGATCTCTGGGGCCAACGTCCTGACTTTC.

This clonotype was observed many times. The genes are TRBV27 and TRBJ1-2; the D is unclear. The CDR3 contains 12 residues. Trimming pared 10 bases from V and 6 bases from J, leaving 15 bases between. Germline values: CDR1 MNHEY, CDR2 SMNVEV (reference sequence). CDR3 loop: CATTGPLNGYTF. The CDR3 DNA reads as TGTGCCACCACTGGTCCCCTCAATGGCTACACCTTC.

This clonotype was picked up many times. The chain couples TRBV12-3 or TRBV12-4 to TRBJ1-5; unclear D gene. This CDR3 spans 13 amino acids. Trimming took 5 bases from V and 2 from J, leaving 7 bases between them. For the CDR3, the DNA is TGTGCCAGCAGTCCCGGGGGCAATCAGCCCCAGCATTTT. Protein sequence: CASSPGGNQPQHF.

As concerns this clonotype: A read error may be the cause here, since a much bigger clone is one base away. V and J are TRBV9 and TRBJ2-1; D is ambiguous. Germline CDR1 SGDLS, CDR2 YYNGEE. This CDR3 region has 16 residues. Trimming took 0 bases from V and 0 from J, leaving 10 bases between them. The CDR3 region has the DNA TGTGCCAGCAGCGTAGATGGGCGGAGCTCCTACAATGAGCAGTTCTTC. Translating gives CASSVDGRSSYNEQFF.

This rearrangement joins TRBV4-1 to TRBJ1-2, with TRBD1 matching over 9 bases. Germline CDR1 MGHRA, CDR2 YSYEKL. This CDR3 has 14 amino acids. V gave up 3 bases and J gave up 6 bases; unmatched junction bases: 5. The CDR3: CASSHTGGENGYTF. The CDR3 nucleotides read TGCGCCAGCAGCCACACAGGGGGCGAGAATGGCTACACCTTC.

The chain couples TRBV19 to TRBJ1-5; D may be TRBD1 (6 bases). This CDR3 spans 14 amino acids. Trimming removed 10 bases from V and 5 bases from J, with 18 bases in between. Germline V CDR1 and CDR2: LNHDA, SQIVND (reference sequence). For the CDR3, the DNA is TGTGCCACCTTCGGGGGGGACAATGATCAGCCCCAGCATTTT. This gives the protein CATFGGDNDQPQHF.

This clonotype was counted at least ten times. This chain connects TRBV29-1 to TRBJ1-2, with D unclear. V lost 7 bases, J lost 5 bases, and 5 bases lay in between. Germline V gene lookup returns CDR1 SQVTM and CDR2 ANQGSEA. The CDR3 totals 9 residues. CDR3 amino acids: CSEYYGYTF. For the CDR3, the DNA is TGCAGCGAGTATTATGGCTACACCTTC. Full variable domain (remainder filled in from reference TRBV29-1 and TRBJ1-2): SAVISQKPSRDICQRGTSLTIQCQVDSQVTMMFWYRQQPGQSLTLIATANQGSEATYESGFVIDKFPISRPNLTFSTLTVSNMSPEDSSIYLCSEYYGYTFGSGTRLTVV.

This clonotype appeared many times. The rearrangement uses TRBV7-9 and TRBJ2-1; D ambiguous. The V end lost 0 bases, the J end lost 8 bases, and 17 bases lay between the germline ends. This CDR3 spans 16 amino acids. Germline V gene sequence: CDR1 SEHNR, CDR2 FQNEAQ (reference sequence). CDR3 in DNA: TGTGCCAGCAGCTTAGCGGCCCCACGGCTTCGAGATGAGCAGTTCTTC. This translates into CASSLAAPRLRDEQFF. Combining the CDR3 with reference TRBV7-9 and TRBJ2-1 gives the whole variable domain DTGVSQNPRHKITKRGQNVTFRCDPISEHNRLYWYRQTLGQGPEFLTYFQNEAQLEKSRLLSDRFSAERPKGSFSTLEIQRTEQGDSAMYLCASSLAAPRLRDEQFFGPGTRLTVL.

This clonotype was seen only a few times. J is TRBJ2-5 and V is TRBV5-4; D assignment may be TRBD1 or TRBD2 (5 bases each). V dropped 0 bases and J dropped 4 bases, with 10 bases sitting between them. The CDR3 loop spans 14 amino acids. From germline, CDR1 is SGHNT and CDR2 YYREEE (reference sequence). Written as DNA, the CDR3 is TGTGCCAGCAGCTTGGCCCATGGGGGAGAGACCCAGTACTTC. It is translated as CASSLAHGGETQYF. Together with reference TRBV5-4 and TRBJ2-5, the CDR3 gives the full variable domain: ETGVTQSPTHLIKTRGQQVTLRCSSQSGHNTVSWYQQALGQGPQFIFQYYREEENGRGNFPPRFSGLQFPNYSSELNVNALELDDSALYLCASSLAHGGETQYFGPGTRLLVL.

This clonotype was found many times. The chain links TRBV29-1 to TRBJ2-1, with no clear D. V lost 0 bases and J 7 bases, leaving 7 bases between the germline ends. The CDR3 is 12 amino acids. Germline CDR1 and CDR2: SQVTM and ANQGSEA. CDR3 sequence: CSVEEGGNEQFF. CDR3 in DNA: TGCAGCGTTGAAGAGGGCGGTAATGAGCAGTTCTTC.

This clonotype was detected many times. J is TRBJ1-4 and V is TRBV6-1; D perhaps matches TRBD1 (5 bases). V was clipped by 8 bases and J by 0 bases, with 10 bases between them. CDR3 length: 14 amino acids. Per the germline V gene, CDR1 is MNHNS and CDR2 is SASEGT. The CDR3 is CASGDSTTNEKLFF. For the CDR3, the DNA is TGTGCCAGCGGCGACAGTACAACTAATGAAAAACTGTTTTTT.

V usage is TRBV6-5 and J usage is TRBJ1-5; unclear D gene. The CDR3 spans 15 residues. The V and J ends lost 0 bases and 3 bases respectively, with 9 bases between them. Germline V gives CDR1 MNHEY, CDR2 SVGAGI. The CDR3 sequence is CASSYSSANNQPQHF. The CDR3 DNA follows: TGTGCCAGCAGTTACTCGAGTGCTAACAATCAGCCCCAGCATTTT.

This clonotype has only a few counts. The CDR3 DNA is TGTGCCAGCACTTCCCCAAATAGCGGACCTTACAATGAGCAGTTCTTC. Translated: CASTSPNSGPYNEQFF. The rearrangement uses TRBV7-8 and TRBJ2-1; the D gene is possibly TRBD2 (6 bases). Germline CDR1 and CDR2: SGHVS and FQNEAQ. This CDR3 region has 16 residues. The ends were cut back, 7 bases at V and 4 bases at J, with 20 bases in the middle. The complete variable domain, with remaining parts taken from reference TRBV7-8 and TRBJ2-1, reads GAGVSQSPRYKVAKRGQDVALRCDPISGHVSLFWYQQALGQGPEFLTYFQNEAQLDKSGLPSDRFFAERPEGSVSTLKIQRTQQEDSAVYLCASTSPNSGPYNEQFFGPGTRLTVL.

The CDR3 DNA reads as TGTGCCAGCAGTTTAACTAGCCCCCGGGGAGAGACCCAGTACTTC. Amino acid sequence: CASSLTSPRGETQYF. This rearrangement joins TRBV27 to TRBJ2-5; possible D gene TRBD2, 6 bases. Germline V lookup: CDR1 MNHEY, CDR2 SMNVEV (reference sequence). V lost 2 bases, J lost 4 bases, and 14 bases lay in between. The CDR3 contains 15 residues.

This sequence joins TRBV20-1 and TRBJ2-7; a weak D match, TRBD2 (6 bases). The V and J ends lost 3 bases and 3 bases respectively, with 12 bases between them. CDR3 length equals 13 residues. Germline assignment: CDR1 DFQATT and CDR2 SNEGSKA (reference sequence). DNA of the CDR3: TGCAGTGCTAGGCTGGACTACCGCTACGAGCAGTACTTC. It specifies CSARLDYRYEQYF.

The rearrangement uses TRBV6-2 or TRBV6-3 and TRBJ1-3; D unclear. The CDR3 covers 14 residues. The V end was cut by 3 bases, the J end by 0 bases, with 6 bases between. CDR1 is MNHEY and CDR2 is SVGEGT in the germline V gene. CDR3 nucleotide sequence: TGTGCCAGCAGTTATACCCGCTCTGGAAACACCATATATTTT. This codes for CASSYTRSGNTIYF.

This clonotype occurred a few times. The chain uses TRBV12-3 or TRBV12-4 and TRBJ2-5, with TRBD2 matching 9 bases. CDR3 length: 16 amino acids. Trimming removed 1 base from V and 2 bases from J; junction bases left unmatched: 5. In DNA form, the CDR3 reads TGTGCCAGCAGTTTAGTAGCGGGAGAGAGGCAAGAGACCCAGTACTTC. Amino acid sequence: CASSLVAGERQETQYF.

This clonotype was detected many times. The rearrangement links TRBV5-1 to TRBJ2-1, with TRBD1 identical over 11 bases. J was trimmed by 5 bases and V by 4 bases; bases with no gene match: 5. Germline V gene data show CDR1 as SGHRS and CDR2 as YFSETQ. The CDR3 consists of 15 residues. Here the CDR3 reads CASSMPGQGDNEQFF. The CDR3 coding sequence is TGCGCCAGCAGCATGCCGGGACAGGGGGACAATGAGCAGTTCTTC.

This clonotype was seen a handful of times. The chain employs TRBV19 and TRBJ1-1; D is unclear. V lost 1 base and J lost 3, with 3 bases in between. Per germline, CDR1 LNHDA and CDR2 SQIVND (reference sequence). The CDR3 is 12 residues long. CDR3 in DNA: TGTGCCAGTAGTATAGCTTACACTGAAGCTTTCTTT. Encoded protein: CASSIAYTEAFF.

As regards this clonotype: An end of the junction differs from the germline gene, which may be a read error. This chain uses TRBV6-1 with TRBJ2-4, with D perhaps assigned TRBD1 or TRBD2 (5 bases each). CDR3 length equals 11 residues. Germline loops: CDR1 MNHNS, CDR2 SASEGT. CDR3 residues: CASSVGAVLDF. The CDR3 DNA follows: TGTGCCAGCAGTGTCGGGGCGGTGCTAGACTTC.

V usage is TRBV27 and J usage is TRBJ1-2; D is ambiguous. V was clipped by 10 bases and J by 4 bases, with 13 bases between them. This CDR3 contains 12 residues. The germline V gene encodes CDR1 MNHEY and CDR2 SMNVEV (reference sequence). The CDR3 DNA sequence: TGTGCCACCTTCGACGCGGTCTATGGCTACACCTTC. Protein sequence: CATFDAVYGYTF.

This clonotype was detected a few times. The CDR3: CASSQALGANQETQYF. In nucleotides, the CDR3 is TGTGCCAGCAGCCAGGCCCTTGGAGCGAACCAAGAGACCCAGTACTTC. The chain couples TRBV3-1 to TRBJ2-5; D is undetermined. Germline V gives CDR1 LGHDT, CDR2 YNNKEL (reference sequence). CDR3 length equals 16 residues. Trimming cost V 3 bases and J 0 bases, with 14 bases left between them.

The chain combines TRBV6-5 with TRBJ1-2; TRBD1 agrees at 9 bases. This CDR3 is 14 amino acids long. Germline V gene sequence: CDR1 MNHEY, CDR2 SVGAGI. V shed 2 bases, J shed 6 bases, and the junction held 4 bases outside the gene matches. The CDR3 region has the DNA TGTGCCAGCAGTTACACAGGGGGCAGGAATGGCTACACCTTC. Translation: CASSYTGGRNGYTF.